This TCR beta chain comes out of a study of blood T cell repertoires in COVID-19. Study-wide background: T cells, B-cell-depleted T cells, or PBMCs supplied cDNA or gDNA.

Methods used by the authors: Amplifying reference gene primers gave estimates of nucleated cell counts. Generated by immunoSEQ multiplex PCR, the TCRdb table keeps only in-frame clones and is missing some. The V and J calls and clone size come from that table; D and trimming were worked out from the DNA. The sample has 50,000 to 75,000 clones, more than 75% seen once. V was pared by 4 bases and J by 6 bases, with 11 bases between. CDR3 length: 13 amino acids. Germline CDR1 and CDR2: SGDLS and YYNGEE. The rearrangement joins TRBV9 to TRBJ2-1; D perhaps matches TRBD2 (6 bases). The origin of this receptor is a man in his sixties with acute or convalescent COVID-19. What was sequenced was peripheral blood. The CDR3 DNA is TGTGCCAGCAGCCCACGGACTACCAATGAGCAGTTCTTC. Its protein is CASSPRTTNEQFF.